These T cell receptor beta chains were read from a single sample in a study of blood T cell repertoires in COVID-19. Clones were read by immunoSEQ multiplex PCR, and TCRdb kept only the in-frame ones, dropping some. The table has 400,000 to 500,000 clones, roughly 84% seen once; the top ten hold approximately 1.5%. Sample: PBMCs or T cells enriched from blood (not recorded which). Source of these receptors: a woman younger than 35 who had been exposed to COVID-19. CDR3s include the opening cysteine and the closing phenylalanine or tryptophan. The order of the fields is J gene, V gene, clone size, D gene, CDR3 DNA, CDR3 protein. The D gene is left open where the match is weak. The size field is filled for only some rows; it gives once, few, many or a size class.

TRBJ2-1 TRBV19 NA TRBD2 TGTGCCAGTAGATTGACTAGCGGGAGGGATGGCTCGCGAGGGTTCTTC CASRLTSGRDGSRGFF
TRBJ1-1 TRBV5-1 NA NA TGCGCCAGCAGCTTAGGACAGACGAACACTGAAGCTTTCTTT CASSLGQTNTEAFF
TRBJ1-2 TRBV5-1 NA NA TGCGCCAGCAGCTTGAGCGGGGGAGGTATGGACTATGGCTACACCTTC CASSLSGGGMDYGYTF
TRBJ2-7 TRBV21-1 NA NA TGTGCAGCACAGGGTCGTCTGTACTTC CAAQGRLYF
TRBJ2-3 TRBV2 NA TRBD2 TGTGCCAGCAAGGCTAGCGGGGGGAACACAGATACGCAGTATTTT CASKASGGNTDTQYF
TRBJ2-7 TRBV5-4 NA NA TGTGCCAGCAGCCTTTCGACAGGGAGGCGGTACTTC CASSLSTGRRYF
TRBJ2-3 TRBV7-9 NA TRBD1 TGTGCCAGCAGCTTCCTACAGGGGGGAGGAGGGGCAGATACGCAGTATTTT CASSFLQGGGGADTQYF
TRBJ1-3 TRBV6-5 NA NA TGTGCCAGCAGTCCCCGGGGGAGGGCCGGAAACACCATATATTTT CASSPRGRAGNTIYF
TRBJ2-7 TRBV10-3 once TRBD1 TGTGCCATCAGTGAACAGGGGGCCTCCTACGAGCAGTACTTC CAISEQGASYEQYF
TRBJ2-7 TRBV5-1 NA TRBD1 TGCGCCAGCAGCTTGGACAGGGGGAGAGACGAGCAGTACTTC CASSLDRGRDEQYF
TRBJ1-6 TRBV4-1 NA NA TGCGCCAGCAGCCACCCCCAGGGTAGGAATTCACCCCTCCACTTT CASSHPQGRNSPLHF
TRBJ2-2 TRBV9 NA NA TGTGCCAGCAGCGTAGAGGCTAGCTTCGGGGAGCTGTTTTTT CASSVEASFGELFF
TRBJ2-1 TRBV2 NA NA TGTGCCAGCTACAAGACAGGGACTCTCTACAATGAGCAGTTCTTC CASYKTGTLYNEQFF
TRBJ1-2 TRBV7-3 NA NA TGTGCCAGCAGCCCCGGGGGGATGCTTGCTGGCTACACCTTC CASSPGGMLAGYTF
TRBJ1-1 TRBV9 NA NA TGTGCCAGCAGCGTAGCTGGGGGGGGGAACACTGAAGCTTTCTTT CASSVAGGGNTEAFF
TRBJ1-2 TRBV4-1 NA TRBD1 TGCGCCAGCAGCCTCCGGGACAGAGATTATGGCTACACCTTC CASSLRDRDYGYTF
TRBJ1-5 TRBV6-1 NA NA TGTGCCAGCAGTGAAATTTTAGCTACAGGGTGGCAGCCCCAGCATTTT CASSEILATGWQPQHF
TRBJ2-7 TRBV29-1 NA NA TGCAGCGCCAGGACAGCCTACGAGCAGTACTTC CSARTAYEQYF
TRBJ2-3 TRBV15 NA TRBD2 TGTGCCACCGGGCTAGCGGGGGTAGATACGCAGTATTTT CATGLAGVDTQYF
TRBJ1-6 TRBV10-1 NA NA TGCGCCAGCATCCAAGAAGACACGGGGGATTCACCCCTCCACTTT CASIQEDTGDSPLHF
TRBJ1-2 TRBV24-1 NA NA TGTGCCACCAGTGATTTGCCTGGGGAGCGTGGCTACACCTTC CATSDLPGERGYTF
TRBJ1-2 TRBV5-6 NA TRBD1 TGTGCCAGCAGCTTCGGACAGGGCAACTATGGCTACACCTTC CASSFGQGNYGYTF
TRBJ1-1 TRBV5-6 NA NA TGTGCCAGCAGCCTCGTTACAGGGAACACTGAAGCTTTCTTT CASSLVTGNTEAFF
TRBJ1-5 TRBV12-2 NA NA TGTGCAAGTCGCCTCGAACTTCAGCCCCAGCATTTT CASRLELQPQHF
TRBJ1-6 TRBV5-1 NA TRBD1 TGCGCCAGCAGGGGACAGGGTGATTCACCCCTCCACTTT CASRGQGDSPLHF
TRBJ1-2 TRBV10-3 few NA TGTGCCATATCGCCTGGAGGTAATGGCTACACCTTC CAISPGGNGYTF
TRBJ2-7 TRBV28 NA TRBD1 TGTGCCAGCAGTTTCCAGGGGGCCTCCTACGAGCAGTACTTC CASSFQGASYEQYF
TRBJ2-3 TRBV15 NA TRBD2 TGTGCCACCAGCTCGGGACTAGCGGGAGAGACTAGCACAGATACGCAGTATTTT CATSSGLAGETSTDTQYF
TRBJ1-5 TRBV28 NA NA TGTGCCAGCAATCCCTCCATGGGGCACAATCAGCCCCAGCATTTT CASNPSMGHNQPQHF
TRBJ2-3 TRBV5-1 NA TRBD2 TGCGCCAGCAGCGGCGGGGGGGCGGAAGATACGCAGTATTTT CASSGGGAEDTQYF
TRBJ2-1 TRBV4-2 NA TRBD2 TGTGCCAGCAGCCAAGTTATGCTAGCGGGAGGAAATGAGCAGTTCTTC CASSQVMLAGGNEQFF
TRBJ2-3 TRBV24-1 NA TRBD2 TGTGCCACCTCTGCTAGCGGGAGTGCAGATACGCAGTATTTT CATSASGSADTQYF
TRBJ1-6 TRBV27 NA NA TGTGCCAGCAGTTTCCGAGGGAATTCACCCCTCCACTTT CASSFRGNSPLHF
TRBJ2-2 TRBV11-2 NA NA TGTGCCAGCAGCCCCCGGTACACCGGGGAGCTGTTTTTT CASSPRYTGELFF
TRBJ2-1 TRBV5-1 NA TRBD2 TGCGCCAGCAGCTTGGTCTCTAGCGGAGAGAGCTACAATGAGCAGTTCTTC CASSLVSSGESYNEQFF
TRBJ2-7 TRBV4-2 once TRBD2 TGTGCCAGCAGACCTGGGCAGCGGGGATCCTCCTACGAGCAGTACTTC CASRPGQRGSSYEQYF
TRBJ1-1 TRBV4-3 few TRBD1 TGCGCCAGCAGCCAATCTGAGACAGGGTTGGGCACTGAAGCTTTCTTT CASSQSETGLGTEAFF
TRBJ2-7 TRBV28 NA NA TGTGCCAGCAACTCCGACTGGTACGAGCAGTACTTC CASNSDWYEQYF
TRBJ2-5 TRBV18 NA TRBD1 TGTGCCAGCTCACCAATACAGGGGGCTCAAGAGACCCAGTACTTC CASSPIQGAQETQYF
TRBJ2-3 TRBV3-1/TRBV3-2 once TRBD1 TGTGCCAGCAGCCCTCAGGGGGTGACAGATACGCAGTATTTT CASSPQGVTDTQYF
TRBJ2-5 TRBV12-3/TRBV12-4 NA NA TGTGCCAGCAGTTTAGGCAGGATTGAGACCCAGTACTTC CASSLGRIETQYF
TRBJ1-1 TRBV27 NA NA TGTGCCAGCTCCCGGCCGGGGGAGACTGAAGCTTTCTTT CASSRPGETEAFF
TRBJ2-7 TRBV27 NA NA TGTGCCAGCGGCGGGACGGCCTACGAGCAGTACTTC CASGGTAYEQYF
TRBJ1-1 TRBV7-9 NA NA TGTGCCAGCACCAACACGGGACAATCGAACACTGAAGCTTTCTTT CASTNTGQSNTEAFF
TRBJ1-2 TRBV5-5 once NA TGTGCCAGCAGCTTACATACCGGACAGTATGGCTACACCTTC CASSLHTGQYGYTF